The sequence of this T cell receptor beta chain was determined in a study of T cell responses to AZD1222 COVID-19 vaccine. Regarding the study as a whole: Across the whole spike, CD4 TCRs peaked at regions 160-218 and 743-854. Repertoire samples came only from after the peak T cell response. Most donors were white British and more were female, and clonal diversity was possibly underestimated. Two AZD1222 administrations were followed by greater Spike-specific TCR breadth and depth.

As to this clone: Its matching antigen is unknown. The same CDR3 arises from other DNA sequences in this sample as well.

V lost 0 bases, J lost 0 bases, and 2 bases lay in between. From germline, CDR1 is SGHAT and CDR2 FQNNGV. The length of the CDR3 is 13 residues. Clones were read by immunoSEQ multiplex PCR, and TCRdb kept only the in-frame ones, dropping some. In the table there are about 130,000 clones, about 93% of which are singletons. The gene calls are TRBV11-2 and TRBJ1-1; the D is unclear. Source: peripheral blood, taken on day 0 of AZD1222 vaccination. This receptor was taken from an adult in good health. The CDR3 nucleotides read TGTGCCAGCAGCTTAGATGTGAACACTGAAGCTTTCTTT. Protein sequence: CASSLDVNTEAFF.